This record concerns one T cell receptor (beta chain) sequence. Germline is not matched at one junction end, which may reflect a read error. This sample stems from a study of blood T cell repertoires in COVID-19. CDR3 length: 15 amino acids. The germline gives CDR1 MNHEY, CDR2 SVGEGT. Produced via immunoSEQ multiplex PCR; TCRdb's table is partial and in-frame only. The sample holds roughly 260,000 clones, about nine tenths seen once. J is TRBJ1-6 and V is TRBV6-2 or TRBV6-3; D possibly corresponds to TRBD1 (6 bases). The sequencing input was peripheral blood. This clonotype was sampled from a woman aged 50 to 60 who had recovered from COVID-19. The DNA for the CDR3 is TGTGCCAACAGTTGGTCAGGGGCTGGTAATTCACCCCTCCACTTT. It codes for CANSWSGAGNSPLHF.